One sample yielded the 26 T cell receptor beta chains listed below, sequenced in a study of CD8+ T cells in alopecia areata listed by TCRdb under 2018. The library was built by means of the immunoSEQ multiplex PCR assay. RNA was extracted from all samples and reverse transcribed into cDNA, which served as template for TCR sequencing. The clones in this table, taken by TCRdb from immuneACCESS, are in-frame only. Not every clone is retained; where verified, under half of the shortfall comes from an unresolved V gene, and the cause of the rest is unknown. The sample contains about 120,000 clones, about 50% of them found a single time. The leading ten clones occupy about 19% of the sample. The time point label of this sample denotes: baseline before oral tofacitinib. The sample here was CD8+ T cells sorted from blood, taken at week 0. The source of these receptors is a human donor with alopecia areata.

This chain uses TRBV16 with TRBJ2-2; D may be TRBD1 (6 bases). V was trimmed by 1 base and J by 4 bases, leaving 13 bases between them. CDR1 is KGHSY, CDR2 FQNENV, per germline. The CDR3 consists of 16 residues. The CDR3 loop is CASSQFGRGTTGELFF. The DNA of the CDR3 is TGTGCCAGCAGCCAATTTGGCAGGGGAACCACCGGGGAGCTGTTTTTT.

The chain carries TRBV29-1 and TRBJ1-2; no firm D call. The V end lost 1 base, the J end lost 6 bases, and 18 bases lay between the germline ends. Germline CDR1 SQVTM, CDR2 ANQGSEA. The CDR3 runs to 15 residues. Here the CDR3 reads CSVEGRSGVRNGYTF. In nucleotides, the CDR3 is TGCAGCGTTGAAGGACGCTCCGGGGTGCGGAATGGCTACACCTTC. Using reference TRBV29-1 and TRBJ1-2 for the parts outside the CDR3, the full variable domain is SAVISQKPSRDICQRGTSLTIQCQVDSQVTMMFWYRQQPGQSLTLIATANQGSEATYESGFVIDKFPISRPNLTFSTLTVSNMSPEDSSIYLCSVEGRSGVRNGYTFGSGTRLTVV.

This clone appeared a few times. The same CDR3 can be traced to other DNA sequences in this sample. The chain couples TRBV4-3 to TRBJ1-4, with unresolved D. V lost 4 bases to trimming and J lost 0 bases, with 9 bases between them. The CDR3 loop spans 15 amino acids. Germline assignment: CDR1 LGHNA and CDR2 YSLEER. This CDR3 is CASSPTSSTNEKLFF. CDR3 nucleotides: TGCGCCAGCAGCCCGACATCTTCAACTAATGAAAAACTGTTTTTT.

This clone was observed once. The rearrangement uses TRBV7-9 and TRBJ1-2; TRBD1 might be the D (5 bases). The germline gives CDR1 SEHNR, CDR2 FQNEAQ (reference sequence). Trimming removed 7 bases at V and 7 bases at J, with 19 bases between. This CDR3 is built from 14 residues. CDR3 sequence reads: CASIPSWGDSGYTF. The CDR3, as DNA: TGTGCCAGCATCCCCTCATGGGGGGATTCTGGCTACACCTTC.

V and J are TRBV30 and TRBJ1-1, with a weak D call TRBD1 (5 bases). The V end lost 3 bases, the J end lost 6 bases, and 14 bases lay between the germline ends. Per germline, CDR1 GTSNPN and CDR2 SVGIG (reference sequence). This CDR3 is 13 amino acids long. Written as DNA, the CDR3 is TGTGCCTGGAGCTTGTCCTGGGACCCTGAAGCTTTCTTT. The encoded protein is CAWSLSWDPEAFF. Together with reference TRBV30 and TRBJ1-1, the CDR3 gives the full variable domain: SQTIHQWPATLVQPVGSPLSLECTVEGTSNPNLYWYRQAAGRGLQLLFYSVGIGQISSEVPQNLSASRPQDRQFILSSKKLLLSDSGFYLCAWSLSWDPEAFFGQGTRLTVV.

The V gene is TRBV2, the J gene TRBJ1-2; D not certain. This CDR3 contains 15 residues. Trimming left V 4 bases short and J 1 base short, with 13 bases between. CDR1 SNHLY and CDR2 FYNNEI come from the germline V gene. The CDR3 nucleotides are TGTGCCAGCAGTGGGCAGGAGACTTTTAACTATGGCTACACCTTC. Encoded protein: CASSGQETFNYGYTF.

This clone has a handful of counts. Here the CDR3 DNA reads TGTGCCAGCAGCTTTGGCCTACCTTACACAGATACGCAGTATTTT. It encodes CASSFGLPYTDTQYF. The rearrangement uses TRBV7-8 and TRBJ2-3, with D hard to call. The CDR3 runs 15 residues. CDR1 SGHVS and CDR2 FQNEAQ come from the germline V gene. Trimming took 3 bases from V and 2 from J, leaving 12 bases between them.

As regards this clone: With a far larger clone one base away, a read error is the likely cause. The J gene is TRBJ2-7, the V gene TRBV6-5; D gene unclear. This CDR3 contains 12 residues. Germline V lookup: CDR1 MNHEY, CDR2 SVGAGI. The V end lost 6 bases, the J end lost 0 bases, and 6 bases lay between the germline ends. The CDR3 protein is CASSPSSYEQYF. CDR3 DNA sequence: TGTGCCAGCAGCCCGAGCTCCTACGAGCAGTACTTC.

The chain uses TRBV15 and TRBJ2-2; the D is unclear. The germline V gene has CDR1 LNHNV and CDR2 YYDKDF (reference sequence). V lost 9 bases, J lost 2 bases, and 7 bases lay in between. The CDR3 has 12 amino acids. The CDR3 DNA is TGTGCCACAAAACTTAACACCGGGGAGCTGTTTTTT. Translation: CATKLNTGELFF.

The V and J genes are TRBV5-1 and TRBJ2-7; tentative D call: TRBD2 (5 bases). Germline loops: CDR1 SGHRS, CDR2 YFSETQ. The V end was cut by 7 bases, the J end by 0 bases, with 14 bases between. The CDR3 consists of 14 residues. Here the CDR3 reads CASGTGVSSYEQYF. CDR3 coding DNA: TGCGCCAGCGGAACCGGGGTTAGCTCCTACGAGCAGTACTTC.

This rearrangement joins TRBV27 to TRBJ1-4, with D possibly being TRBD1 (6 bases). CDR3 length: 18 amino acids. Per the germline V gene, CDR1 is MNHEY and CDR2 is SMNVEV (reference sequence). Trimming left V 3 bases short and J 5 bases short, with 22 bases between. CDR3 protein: CASSLGPGFGTQNEKLFF. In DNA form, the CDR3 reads TGTGCCAGCAGTTTGGGTCCGGGGTTTGGGACACAGAATGAAAAACTGTTTTTT.

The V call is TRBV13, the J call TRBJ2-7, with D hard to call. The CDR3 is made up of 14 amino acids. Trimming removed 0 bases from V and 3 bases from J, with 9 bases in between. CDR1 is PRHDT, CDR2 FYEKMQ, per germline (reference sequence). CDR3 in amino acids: CASSLGLSGYEQYF. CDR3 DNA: TGTGCCAGCAGCTTAGGACTCTCCGGCTACGAGCAGTACTTC.

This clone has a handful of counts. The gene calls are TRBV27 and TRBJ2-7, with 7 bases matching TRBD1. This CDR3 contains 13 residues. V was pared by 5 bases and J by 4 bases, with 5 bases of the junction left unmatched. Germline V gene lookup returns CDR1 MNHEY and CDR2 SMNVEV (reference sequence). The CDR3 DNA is TGTGCCAGCAGTGACAGGGAGCCTTACGAGCAGTACTTC. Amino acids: CASSDREPYEQYF.

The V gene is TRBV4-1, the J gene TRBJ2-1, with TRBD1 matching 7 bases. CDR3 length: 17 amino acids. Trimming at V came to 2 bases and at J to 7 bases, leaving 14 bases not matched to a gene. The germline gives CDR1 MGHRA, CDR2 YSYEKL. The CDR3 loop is CASSQPLARGLFNEQFF. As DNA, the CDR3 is TGCGCCAGCAGCCAACCGCTGGCAAGGGGGCTGTTTAATGAGCAGTTCTTC.

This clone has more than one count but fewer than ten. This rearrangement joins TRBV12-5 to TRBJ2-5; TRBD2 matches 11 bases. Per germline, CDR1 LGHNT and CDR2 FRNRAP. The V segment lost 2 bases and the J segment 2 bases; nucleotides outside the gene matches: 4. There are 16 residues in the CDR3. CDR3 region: CASGLPGLAAQETQYF. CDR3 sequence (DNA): TGTGCTAGTGGTTTGCCGGGACTAGCGGCTCAAGAGACCCAGTACTTC.

CDR3 amino acids: CASSPTPGYEQYF. The CDR3 DNA reads TGCGCCAGCAGCCCGACGCCCGGGTACGAGCAGTACTTC. The V gene is TRBV4-3, the J gene TRBJ2-7; D not certain. This CDR3 spans 13 amino acids. The V end lost 4 bases, the J end lost 4 bases, and 11 bases lay between the germline ends. Germline CDR1 is LGHNA and CDR2 is YSLEER.

CDR3: CASSLGTSGAEQYF. The CDR3 DNA is TGTGCCAGCAGTTTGGGGACTAGCGGGGCCGAGCAGTACTTC. The chain recombines TRBV6-5 with TRBJ2-7, with TRBD2 identical over 13 bases. The CDR3 has 14 residues. V was pared by 4 bases and J by 6 bases, with 3 bases of the junction left unmatched. The V gene's germline CDR1 is MNHEY and CDR2 SVGAGI.

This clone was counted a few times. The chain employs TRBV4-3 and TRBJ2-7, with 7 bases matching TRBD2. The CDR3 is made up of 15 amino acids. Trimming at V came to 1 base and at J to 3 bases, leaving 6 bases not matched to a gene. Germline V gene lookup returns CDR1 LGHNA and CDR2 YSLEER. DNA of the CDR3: TGCGCCAGCAGCCAAGTGGCTAGCGGAAACTACGAGCAGTACTTC. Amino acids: CASSQVASGNYEQYF.

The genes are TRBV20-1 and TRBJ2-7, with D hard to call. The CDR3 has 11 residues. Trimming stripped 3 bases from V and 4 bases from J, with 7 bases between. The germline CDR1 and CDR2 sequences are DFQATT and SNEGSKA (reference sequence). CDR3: CSARSEYEQYF. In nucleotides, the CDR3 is TGCAGTGCTAGGAGCGAATACGAGCAGTACTTC.

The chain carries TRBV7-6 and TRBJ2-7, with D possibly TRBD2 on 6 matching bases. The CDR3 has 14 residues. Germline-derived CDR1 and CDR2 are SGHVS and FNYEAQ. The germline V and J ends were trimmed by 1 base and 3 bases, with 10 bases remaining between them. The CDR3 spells CASSLEAGGYEQYF. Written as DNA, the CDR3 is TGTGCCAGCAGCTTAGAGGCCGGGGGCTACGAGCAGTACTTC.

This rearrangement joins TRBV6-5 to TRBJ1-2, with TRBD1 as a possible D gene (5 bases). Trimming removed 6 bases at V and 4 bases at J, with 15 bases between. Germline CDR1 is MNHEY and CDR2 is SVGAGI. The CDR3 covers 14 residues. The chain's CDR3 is CASSPIGGGYGYTF. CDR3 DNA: TGTGCCAGCAGCCCGATCGGGGGAGGCTATGGCTACACCTTC.

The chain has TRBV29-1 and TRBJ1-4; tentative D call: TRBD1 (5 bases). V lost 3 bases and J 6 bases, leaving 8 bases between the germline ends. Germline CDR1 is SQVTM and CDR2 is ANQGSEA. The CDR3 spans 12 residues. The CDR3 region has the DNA TGCAGCGTTGAGGGGGAAGATGAAAAACTGTTTTTT. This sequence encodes CSVEGEDEKLFF.

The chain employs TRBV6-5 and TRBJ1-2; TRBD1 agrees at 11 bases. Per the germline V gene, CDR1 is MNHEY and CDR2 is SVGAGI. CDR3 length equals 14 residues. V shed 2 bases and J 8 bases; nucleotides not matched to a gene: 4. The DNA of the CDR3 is TGTGCCAGCAGTTACACGGGACAGGGGGACGGCTACACCTTC. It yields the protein CASSYTGQGDGYTF.

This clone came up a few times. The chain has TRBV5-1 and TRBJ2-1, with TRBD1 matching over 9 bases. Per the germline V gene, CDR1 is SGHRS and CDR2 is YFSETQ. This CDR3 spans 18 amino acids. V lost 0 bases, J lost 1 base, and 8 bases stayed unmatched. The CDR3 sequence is CASSLAVVGQGSYNEQFF. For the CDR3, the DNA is TGCGCCAGCAGCTTGGCCGTTGTGGGACAGGGTTCCTACAATGAGCAGTTCTTC. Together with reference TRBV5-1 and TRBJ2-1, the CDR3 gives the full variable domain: KAGVTQTPRYLIKTRGQQVTLSCSPISGHRSVSWYQQTPGQGLQFLFEYFSETQRNKGNFPGRFSGRQFSNSRSEMNVSTLELGDSALYLCASSLAVVGQGSYNEQFFGPGTRLTVL.

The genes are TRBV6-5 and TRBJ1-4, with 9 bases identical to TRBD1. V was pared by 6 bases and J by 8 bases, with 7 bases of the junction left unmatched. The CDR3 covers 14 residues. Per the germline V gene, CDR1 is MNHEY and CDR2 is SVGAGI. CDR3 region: CASSLTGGQEKLFF. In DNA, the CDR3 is TGTGCCAGCAGCCTGACAGGGGGGCAAGAAAAACTGTTTTTT.

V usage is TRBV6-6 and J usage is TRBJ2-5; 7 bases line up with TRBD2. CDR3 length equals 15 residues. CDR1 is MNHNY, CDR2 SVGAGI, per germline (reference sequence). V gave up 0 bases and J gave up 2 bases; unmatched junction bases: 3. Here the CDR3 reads CASSYSSGVQETQYF. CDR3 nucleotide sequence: TGTGCCAGCAGTTACTCGAGCGGGGTTCAAGAGACCCAGTACTTC.